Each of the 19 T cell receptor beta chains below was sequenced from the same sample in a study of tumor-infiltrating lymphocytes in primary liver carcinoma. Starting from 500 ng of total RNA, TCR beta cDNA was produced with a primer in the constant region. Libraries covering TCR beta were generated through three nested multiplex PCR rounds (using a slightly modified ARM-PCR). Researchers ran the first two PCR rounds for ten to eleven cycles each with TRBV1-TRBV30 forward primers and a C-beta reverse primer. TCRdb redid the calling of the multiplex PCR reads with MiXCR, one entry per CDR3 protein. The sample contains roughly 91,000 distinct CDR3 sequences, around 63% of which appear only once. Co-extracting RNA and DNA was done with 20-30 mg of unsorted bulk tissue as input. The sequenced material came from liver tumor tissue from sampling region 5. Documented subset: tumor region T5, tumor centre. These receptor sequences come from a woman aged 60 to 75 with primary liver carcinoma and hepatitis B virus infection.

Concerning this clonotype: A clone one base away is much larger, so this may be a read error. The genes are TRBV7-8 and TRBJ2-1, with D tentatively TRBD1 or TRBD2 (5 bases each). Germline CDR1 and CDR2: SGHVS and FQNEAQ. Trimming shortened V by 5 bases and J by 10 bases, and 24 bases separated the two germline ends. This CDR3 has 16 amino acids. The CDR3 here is CASSPTGTIFHREQFF. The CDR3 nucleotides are TGTGCCAGCAGCCCGACCGGGACCATATTCCATAGAGAGCAGTTCTTC.

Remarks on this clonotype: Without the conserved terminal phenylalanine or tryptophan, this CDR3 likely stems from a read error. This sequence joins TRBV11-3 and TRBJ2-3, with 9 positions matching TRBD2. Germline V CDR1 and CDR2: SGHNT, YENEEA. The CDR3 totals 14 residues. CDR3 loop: CASSFRTSADRQYL. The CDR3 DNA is TGTGCCAGCAGCTTTCGGACTAGCGCAGATAGGCAGTATCTT.

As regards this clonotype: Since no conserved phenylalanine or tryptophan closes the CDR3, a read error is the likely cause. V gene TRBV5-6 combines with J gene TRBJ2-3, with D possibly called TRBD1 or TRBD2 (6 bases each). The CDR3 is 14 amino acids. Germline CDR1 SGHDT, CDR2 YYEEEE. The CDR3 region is CASSLWGATDAQYS. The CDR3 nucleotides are TGTGCCAGCAGCTTGTGGGGGGCCACAGATGCGCAGTATTCT.

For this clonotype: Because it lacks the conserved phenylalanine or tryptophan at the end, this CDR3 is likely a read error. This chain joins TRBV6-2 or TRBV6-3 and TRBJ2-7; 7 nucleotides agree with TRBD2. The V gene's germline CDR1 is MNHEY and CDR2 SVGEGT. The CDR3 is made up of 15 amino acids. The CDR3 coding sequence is TGTGCCAACAGTACCCCGCGGCGGGGGATCTACGAGCAGTACTTG. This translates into CANSTPRRGIYEQYL.

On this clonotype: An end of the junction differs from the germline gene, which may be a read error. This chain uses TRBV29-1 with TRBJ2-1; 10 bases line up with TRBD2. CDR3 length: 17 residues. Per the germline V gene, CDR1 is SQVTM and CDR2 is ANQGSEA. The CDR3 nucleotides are TGTAGCGTTGAAGTCCCTAGCGGGAGATCCTCCTACAATGAGCAGGTCTTC. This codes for CSVEVPSGRSSYNEQVF.

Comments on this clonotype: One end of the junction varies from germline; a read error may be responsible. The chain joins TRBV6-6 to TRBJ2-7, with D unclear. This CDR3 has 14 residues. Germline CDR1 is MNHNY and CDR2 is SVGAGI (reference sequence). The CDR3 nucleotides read TGTGCCAGCAGTAGCAAGCAGGTGAACTACGAGCAGTATTTC. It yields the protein CASSSKQVNYEQYF.

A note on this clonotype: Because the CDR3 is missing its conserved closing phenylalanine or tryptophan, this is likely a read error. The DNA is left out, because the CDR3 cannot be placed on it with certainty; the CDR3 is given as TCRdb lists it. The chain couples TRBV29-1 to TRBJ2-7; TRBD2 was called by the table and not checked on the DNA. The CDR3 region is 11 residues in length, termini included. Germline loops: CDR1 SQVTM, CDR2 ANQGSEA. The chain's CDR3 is CSVSLAGEQHY.

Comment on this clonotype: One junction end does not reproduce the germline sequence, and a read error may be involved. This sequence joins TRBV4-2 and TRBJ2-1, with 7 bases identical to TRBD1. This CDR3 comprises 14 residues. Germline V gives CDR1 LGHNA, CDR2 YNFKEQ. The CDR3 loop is CVSSQDRRDRVTFF. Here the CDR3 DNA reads TGTGTCAGCAGCCAAGATAGGAGAGACAGGGTCACGTTCTTC.

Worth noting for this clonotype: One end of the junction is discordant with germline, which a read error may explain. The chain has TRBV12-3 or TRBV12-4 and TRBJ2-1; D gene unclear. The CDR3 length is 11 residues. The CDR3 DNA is TGTGTCAGCAGTCTAGTTGATGAGCAGTTCTTC. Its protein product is CVSSLVDEQFF.

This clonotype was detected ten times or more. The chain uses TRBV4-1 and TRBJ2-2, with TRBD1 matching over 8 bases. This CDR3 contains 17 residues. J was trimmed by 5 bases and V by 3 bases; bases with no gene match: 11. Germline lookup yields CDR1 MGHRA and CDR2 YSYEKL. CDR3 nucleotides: TGCGCCAGCAGCCAGGACCCAGCAGGGGGCGGAACCGGGGAGCTGTTTTTT. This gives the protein CASSQDPAGGGTGELFF.

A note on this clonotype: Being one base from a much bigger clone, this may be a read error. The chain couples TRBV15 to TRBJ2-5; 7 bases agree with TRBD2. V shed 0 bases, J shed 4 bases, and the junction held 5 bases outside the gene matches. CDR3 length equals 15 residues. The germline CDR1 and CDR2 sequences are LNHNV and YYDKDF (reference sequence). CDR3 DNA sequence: TGTGCCACCAGCAGAGAGGGAGTAGCGGGAGAGACCCAGTACTTC. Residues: CATSREGVAGETQYF.

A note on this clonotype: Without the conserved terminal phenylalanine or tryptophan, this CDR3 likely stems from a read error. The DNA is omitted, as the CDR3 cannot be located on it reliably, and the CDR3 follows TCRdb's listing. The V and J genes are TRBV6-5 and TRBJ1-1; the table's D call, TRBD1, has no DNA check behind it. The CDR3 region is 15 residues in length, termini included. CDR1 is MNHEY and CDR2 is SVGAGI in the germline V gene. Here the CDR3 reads CASSHPGQQNTEALS.

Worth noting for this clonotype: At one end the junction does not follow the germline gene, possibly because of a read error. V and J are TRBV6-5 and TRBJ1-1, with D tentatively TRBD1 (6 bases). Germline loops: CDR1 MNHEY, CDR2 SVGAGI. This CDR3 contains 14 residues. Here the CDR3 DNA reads TGTGCCAGCAGGAAGGACAGTACGAACACTGAAGCTCTCTTT. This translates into CASRKDSTNTEALF.

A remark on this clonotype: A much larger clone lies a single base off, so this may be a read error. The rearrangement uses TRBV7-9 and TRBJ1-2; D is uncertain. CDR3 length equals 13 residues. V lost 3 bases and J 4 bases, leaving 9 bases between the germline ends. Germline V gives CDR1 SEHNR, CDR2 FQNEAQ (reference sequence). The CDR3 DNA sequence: TGTGCCAGCAGCTTTGGTGAGGGCTATGGCTACACCTTC. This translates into CASSFGEGYGYTF.

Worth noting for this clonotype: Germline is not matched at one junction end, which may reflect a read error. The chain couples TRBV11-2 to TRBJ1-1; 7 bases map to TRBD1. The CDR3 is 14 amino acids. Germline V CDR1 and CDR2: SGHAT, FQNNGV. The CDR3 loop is CASNLGQVTGEAFF. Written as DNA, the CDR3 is TGTGCCAGCAACTTAGGACAGGTGACGGGTGAAGCTTTCTTT.

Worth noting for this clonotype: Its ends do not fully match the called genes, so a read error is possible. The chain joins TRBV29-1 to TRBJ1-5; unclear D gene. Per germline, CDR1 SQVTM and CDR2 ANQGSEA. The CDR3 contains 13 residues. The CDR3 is CSVSETPNQPQHF. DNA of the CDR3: TGCAGCGTTTCCGAGACACCCAACCAGCCCCAGCATTTC.

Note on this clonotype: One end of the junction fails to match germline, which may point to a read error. The CDR3 spells CASSLVGVDHEQYF. Written as DNA, the CDR3 is TGTGCTAGCAGCTTAGTTGGGGTTGACCACGAGCAGTACTTC. The chain is built from TRBV11-2 and TRBJ2-7, with D unclear. Germline V gene data show CDR1 as SGHAT and CDR2 as FQNNGV. The CDR3 contains 14 residues.

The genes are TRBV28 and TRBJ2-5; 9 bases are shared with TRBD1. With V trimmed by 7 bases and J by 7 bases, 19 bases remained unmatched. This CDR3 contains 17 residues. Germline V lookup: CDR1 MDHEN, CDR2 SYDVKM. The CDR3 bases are TGTGCCAGCACCCTCTGGGGACAGGGTGCACCACTGGGGACCCAGTACTTC. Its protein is CASTLWGQGAPLGTQYF.

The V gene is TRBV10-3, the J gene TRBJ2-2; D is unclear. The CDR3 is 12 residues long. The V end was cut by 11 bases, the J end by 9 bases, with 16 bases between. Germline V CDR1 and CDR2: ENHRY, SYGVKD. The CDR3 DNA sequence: TGTGCCGTCCGACGTAGTATAAGGGAGCTGTTTTTT. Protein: CAVRRSIRELFF.